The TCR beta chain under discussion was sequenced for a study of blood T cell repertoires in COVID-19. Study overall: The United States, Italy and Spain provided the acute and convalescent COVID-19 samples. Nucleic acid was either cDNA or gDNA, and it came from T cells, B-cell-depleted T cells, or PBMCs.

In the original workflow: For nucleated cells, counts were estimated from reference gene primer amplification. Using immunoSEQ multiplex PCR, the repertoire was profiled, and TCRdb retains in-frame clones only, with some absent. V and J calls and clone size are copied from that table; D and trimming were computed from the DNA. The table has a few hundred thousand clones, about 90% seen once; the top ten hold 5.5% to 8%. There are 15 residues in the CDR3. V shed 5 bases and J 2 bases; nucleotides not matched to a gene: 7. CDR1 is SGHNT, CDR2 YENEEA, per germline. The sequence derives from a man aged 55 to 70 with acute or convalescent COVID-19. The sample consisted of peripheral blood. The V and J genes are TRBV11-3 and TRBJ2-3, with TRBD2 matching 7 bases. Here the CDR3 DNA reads TGTGCCAGCAGCCCCGCCGGGACTACCACAGATACGCAGTATTTT. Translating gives CASSPAGTTTDTQYF.